The following is a TCR beta chain sequence with its context. Antigen unknown. This entry belongs to a study of cytotoxic CD8 clonotypes in ibrutinib-treated CLL. Study summary: Patient counts were 11 relapsed/refractory, roughly 16 treatment-naive and 17 IGHV unmutated. Whole-study findings and limits: Sample timing was unmatched between remission and later-progressing patients; lymph nodes unstudied. Clonality at baseline surpassed age-matched healthy donors and tracked circulating CD8+ T-cell counts. Increased clonality at ibrutinib response gave way to a return toward baseline at progression.

Here immunoSEQ multiplex PCR was the method, and the copy in TCRdb shows in-frame clones only, minus some. In the table there are about 130,000 clones, roughly 85% of which are singletons. CDR1 is SGHVS, CDR2 FNYEAQ, per germline. Trimming removed 6 bases from V and 0 bases from J, with 10 bases in between. The CDR3 runs to 14 residues. The material sequenced was PBMCs, taken after 24 months of ibrutinib treatment. The receptor's source is a human donor with chronic lymphocytic leukemia. The chain has TRBV7-6 and TRBJ2-3, with D uncertain. CDR3 amino acids: CASSRGASTDTQYF. The CDR3 nucleotides are TGTGCCAGCAGTCGCGGAGCTAGCACAGATACGCAGTATTTT.